This T cell receptor (beta chain) was observed in a study of blood T cells in healthy people across ages. Together with a sample-barcoded 5' primer, a J-beta primer mix was included in a second PCR lasting roughly 6 to 12 cycles. Each sample provided no less than 3 million CDR3-containing paired-end reads. TCRdb passed the 5' RACE reads through MiXCR, listing each CDR3 protein once. The data hold 800,000 or so distinct CDR3 sequences, with 20% to 25% observed a single time. This clonotype appeared a few times. Germline CDR1 DFQATT, CDR2 SNEGSKA (reference sequence). The CDR3 extends over 15 amino acids. J lost 7 bases, V lost 5 bases, and 12 bases had no gene match. The sample also formed part of further work on T cells of mothers and their children. That report notes: When mothers and children were related, their normalized repertoire overlap, which was always slightly higher, did not differ significantly from that of unrelated pairs.

Sequenced: blood. The receptor's source is a boy aged 5-17 years in good health. This rearrangement joins TRBV20-1 to TRBJ2-2; the match to TRBD1 covers 8 bases. CDR3 loop: CSAPSTGVYVGELFF. As DNA, the CDR3 is TGCAGTGCTCCATCGACAGGGGTGTACGTCGGGGAGCTGTTTTTT.